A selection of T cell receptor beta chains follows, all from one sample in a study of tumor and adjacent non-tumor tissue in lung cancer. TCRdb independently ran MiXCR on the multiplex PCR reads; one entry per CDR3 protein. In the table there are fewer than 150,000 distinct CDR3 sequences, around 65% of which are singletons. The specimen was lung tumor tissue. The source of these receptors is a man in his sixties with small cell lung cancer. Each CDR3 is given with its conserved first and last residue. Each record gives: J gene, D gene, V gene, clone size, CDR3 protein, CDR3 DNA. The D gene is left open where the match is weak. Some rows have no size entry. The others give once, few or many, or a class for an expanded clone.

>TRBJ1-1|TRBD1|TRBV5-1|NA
CASSLGADPGGEAFF
TGCGCCAGCAGCTTGGGGGCGGACCCAGGGGGTGAAGCTTTCTTT
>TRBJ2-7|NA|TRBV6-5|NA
CASSYRSGLRGEQYF
TGTGCCAGCAGTTACCGTTCCGGATTGAGAGGGGAGCAGTACTTC
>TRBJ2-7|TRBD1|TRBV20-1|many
CSAVRGQGLEQYF
TGCAGTGCCGTTCGGGGACAGGGCCTCGAGCAGTACTTC
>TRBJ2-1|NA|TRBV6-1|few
CASRASEQFF
TGTGCCAGCAGGGCAAGTGAGCAGTTCTTC
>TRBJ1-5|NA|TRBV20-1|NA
CSASSGNQPLHF
TGCAGTGCTAGCTCAGGAAATCAGCCCCTGCATTTT
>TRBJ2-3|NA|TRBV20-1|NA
CSARGGRPVTDTKYF
TGCAGTGCTAGAGGGGGACGCCCGGTGACAGATACGAAGTATTTT
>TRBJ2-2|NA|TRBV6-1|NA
CACSEAGIGELFF
TGTGCCTGCAGTGAAGCAGGGATCGGGGAGCTGTTTTTT
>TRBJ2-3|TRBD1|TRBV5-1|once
CASSLGQSNTDTQYF
TGTGCCAGCAGCTTGGGACAGTCAAACACAGATACGCAGTATTTT
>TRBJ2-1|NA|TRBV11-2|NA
CARTLGGVRGGEQFF
TGTGCCAGAACCTTGGGGGGAGTTAGGGGAGGCGAGCAGTTCTTC
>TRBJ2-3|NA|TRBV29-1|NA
CSVEDMGKAPDTQCF
TGCAGCGTTGAAGATATGGGAAAGGCCCCCGATACGCAGTGTTTT
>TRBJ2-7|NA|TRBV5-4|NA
CASSYGRTLYEQYF
TGTGCCAGCAGCTATGGGCGGACGCTCTACGAGCAATACTTC
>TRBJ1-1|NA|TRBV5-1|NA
CASSSRYSREAFF
TGCGCCAGCAGCTCGAGATACTCACGGGAAGCTTTCTTT
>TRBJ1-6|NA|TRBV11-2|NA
CGSSLVCGQSPFLHF
TGTGGCAGCAGCTTAGTATGCGGGCAAAGCCCTTTCCTCCACTTT
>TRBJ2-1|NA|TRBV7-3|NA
CASSSRLGEQFF
TGTGCCAGCAGCTCAAGACTAGGTGAGCAGTTCTTC
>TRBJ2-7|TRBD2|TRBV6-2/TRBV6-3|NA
CASSYILTSGSYEQYF
TGTGCCAGCAGTTACATCTTGACTAGCGGGAGCTACGAGCAGTACTTC
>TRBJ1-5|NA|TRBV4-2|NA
CISSLSRDQPQHF
TGTATCAGCAGCCTCTCTAGGGATCAGCCCCAGCATTTT
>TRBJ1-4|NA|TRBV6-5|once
CASSYMIPSVTNEKLFF
TGTGCTAGCAGTTACATGATTCCAAGTGTAACAAATGAAAAACTGTTTTTT
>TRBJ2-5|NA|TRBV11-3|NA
CAMSLGLGDTQYF
TGTGCCATGAGCTTAGGTCTAGGGGATACCCAGTACTTC
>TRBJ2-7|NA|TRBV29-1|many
CSVARGTSNEQYF
TGCAGCGTTGCAAGAGGGACATCGAACGAGCAGTACTTC
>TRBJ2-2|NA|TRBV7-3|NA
CASSLDQERTGELFF
TGTGCCAGCAGCTTAGATCAGGAGCGGACCGGGGAGCTGTTTTTT
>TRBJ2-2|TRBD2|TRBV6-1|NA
CTSSAVAGGLGTGELFF
TGTACCAGCAGTGCAGTGGCGGGAGGGCTGGGGACCGGGGAGCTGTTTTTT
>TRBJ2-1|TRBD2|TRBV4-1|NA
CAGSQPRAGGSYNEQFF
TGCGCCGGCAGCCAACCTCGAGCGGGAGGCTCCTACAATGAGCAGTTCTTC
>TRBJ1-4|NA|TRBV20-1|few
CSARAGTAATNEKLFF
TGCAGTGCTAGAGCTGGGACGGCGGCAACTAATGAAAAACTGTTTTTT
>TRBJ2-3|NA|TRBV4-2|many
CASSQGTSEDTQYF
TGTGCCAGCAGCCAAGGGACATCGGAGGATACGCAGTATTTT
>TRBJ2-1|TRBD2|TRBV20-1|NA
CSARSMTSGGNEQFF
TGCAGTGCTAGATCAATGACTAGCGGGGGCAATGAGCAGTTCTTC
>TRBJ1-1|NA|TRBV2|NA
CASTNYGCDTEAFF
TGTGCCAGCACTAACTACGGGTGTGACACTGAAGCTTTCTTT
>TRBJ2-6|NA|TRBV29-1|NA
CSVGGNSGVNVLTF
TGCAGCGTTGGTGGTAACTCTGGGGTCAACGTCCTGACTTTC
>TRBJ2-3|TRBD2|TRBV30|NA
CAWSWGLAGNTQCF
TGTGCCTGGAGTTGGGGACTAGCAGGCAATACGCAGTGTTTT
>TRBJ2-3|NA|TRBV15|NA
CATSRSSTDTQYF
TGTGCCACCAGCAGATCGTCCACAGATACGCAGTATTTC
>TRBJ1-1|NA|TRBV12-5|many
CASGVTGWAEAFF
TGTGCTAGTGGTGTAACAGGGTGGGCTGAAGCTTTCTTT
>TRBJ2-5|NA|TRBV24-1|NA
CATSDSGHETQYF
TGTGCCACCAGTGATTCAGGGCACGAGACCCAGTACTTC
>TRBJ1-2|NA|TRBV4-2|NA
CTSSEDPQTNYGYTF
TGTACCAGCAGCGAAGATCCGCAGACTAACTATGGTTACACCTTC
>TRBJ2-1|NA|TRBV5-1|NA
CASSSTGVRYNEQFF
TGCGCCAGCAGCTCAACAGGAGTCCGCTACAATGAGCAGTTCTTC
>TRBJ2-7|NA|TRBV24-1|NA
CATSDPYREGQYF
TGTGCCACCAGTGATCCCTACAGGGAGGGGCAGTACTTC
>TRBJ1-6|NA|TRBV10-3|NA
CAIAKRQEFNSPLHF
TGTGCCATCGCCAAAAGGCAGGAATTTAATTCACCCCTCCACTTT
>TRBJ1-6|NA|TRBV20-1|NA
CSARDPASSDSPLHF
TGCAGTGCTAGAGACCCCGCTTCAAGTGATTCACCCCTCCACTTT
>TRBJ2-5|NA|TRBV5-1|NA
CARSVTGRGEETQYF
TGCGCCAGGAGCGTCACAGGGCGAGGGGAAGAGACCCAGTACTTC
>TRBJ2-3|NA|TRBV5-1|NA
CASSRQGPDTQYF
TGCGCCAGCAGTAGGCAGGGTCCAGATACGCAGTATTTT
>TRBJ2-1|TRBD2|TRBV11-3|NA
CANSSGLARGPYSEQFF
TGTGCCAACAGCTCGGGACTAGCGCGAGGGCCCTACAGTGAGCAGTTCTTC
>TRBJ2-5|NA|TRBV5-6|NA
CTSSLAGEETQYF
TGTACCAGCAGCTTGGCTGGGGAAGAGACCCAATACTTC
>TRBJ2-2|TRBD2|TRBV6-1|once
CVTTIPGLAVPGELFF
TGTGTCACCACGATCCCGGGACTAGCGGTCCCCGGTGAGCTGTTTTTT
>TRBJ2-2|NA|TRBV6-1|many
CASSGGLVRAGGELFF
TGTGCCAGCAGTGGAGGCCTCGTCAGGGCCGGCGGGGAGCTGTTTTTT
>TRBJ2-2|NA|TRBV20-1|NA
CSCKRPNTGELFF
TGCAGTTGTAAGCGGCCGAACACCGGGGAGCTGTTTTTT
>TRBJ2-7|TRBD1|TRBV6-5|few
CASNPRGDRAYEQCF
TGTGCCAGCAACCCGCGAGGAGACAGGGCATACGAGCAGTGCTTC
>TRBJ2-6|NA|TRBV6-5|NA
CASSSVEGAKVLTF
TGTGCCAGCAGCTCCGTGGAAGGGGCCAAGGTCCTGACTTTC
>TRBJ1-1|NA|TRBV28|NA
CAGRGAEGTEAFF
TGTGCCGGACGGGGGGCTGAGGGGACTGAAGCTTTCTTT
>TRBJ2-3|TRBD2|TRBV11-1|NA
CARSFGGSTDMQYF
TGTGCCAGAAGCTTTGGCGGGAGCACAGATATGCAGTATTTT
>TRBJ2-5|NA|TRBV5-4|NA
CASSWRTSQETQYF
TGTGCCAGCAGCTGGAGGACAAGCCAAGAGACCCAGTACTTC
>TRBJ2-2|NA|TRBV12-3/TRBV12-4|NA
CASSPGDSNTGELLF
TGTGCCAGCAGTCCCGGGGACTCGAACACCGGGGAGCTGCTTTTT
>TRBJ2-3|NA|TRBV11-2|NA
CASSFGRRSDTQYF
TGTGCCAGCAGCTTTGGAAGGCGGTCAGATACGCAGTATTTT
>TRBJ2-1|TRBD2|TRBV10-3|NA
CAISTSGNEQVF
TGTGCCATCAGTACTAGCGGGAATGAGCAGGTCTTC
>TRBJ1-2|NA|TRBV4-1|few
CASSQEWAWGYTF
TGCGCCAGCAGCCAAGAGTGGGCGTGGGGCTACACCTTC
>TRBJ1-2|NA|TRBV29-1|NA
CGVGEFTFGYTF
TGCGGCGTTGGGGAGTTCACATTTGGCTACACCTTT
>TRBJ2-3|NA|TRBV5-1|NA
CASSLADLTDTQYF
TGCGCCAGCAGCTTGGCGGATCTCACAGATACGCAGTATTTT
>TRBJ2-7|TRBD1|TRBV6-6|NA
CANNRQGPYEQYF
TGTGCCAACAACAGACAGGGCCCCTACGAGCAGTACTTC
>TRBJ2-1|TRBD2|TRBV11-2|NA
CASSSSGLVGWVEQFF
TGTGCCAGCAGTTCCTCGGGACTAGTGGGATGGGTTGAGCAGTTCTTC
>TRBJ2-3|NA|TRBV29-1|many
CSVEIAGTDTQYF
TGCAGCGTTGAAATCGCGGGCACAGATACGCAGTATTTT
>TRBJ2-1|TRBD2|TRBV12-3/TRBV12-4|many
CASSQRTSSNEQFF
TGTGCCAGCAGTCAAAGGACTAGCAGCAATGAGCAGTTCTTC
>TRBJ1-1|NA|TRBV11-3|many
CASSRDGNTNTEAFF
TGTGCCAGCAGCCGGGACGGAAACACTAACACTGAAGCTTTCTTT